Each of the 12 T cell receptor beta chains below was sequenced from the same sample in a study of response to subunit inactivated influenza vaccine. MiXCR, applied by TCRdb to the RT-PCR reads, yields one record per CDR3 protein. The table has 650,000 to 800,000 distinct CDR3 sequences, around a sixth seen once. The starting material was PBMCs from blood, obtained more than 4 days after vaccination. The receptors were sampled from a man between 45 and 60 years old who received an inactivated influenza vaccine.

This clonotype was seen repeatedly, ten times or more. The rearrangement joins TRBV10-3 to TRBJ1-2; D is possibly TRBD1 (5 bases). Trimming stripped 6 bases from V and 4 bases from J, with 18 bases between. CDR3 length equals 15 residues. The germline CDR1 and CDR2 sequences are ENHRY and SYGVKD. CDR3 sequence reads: CAISIGTDGSYGYTF. CDR3 coding DNA: TGTGCCATCAGCATTGGGACGGATGGGAGCTATGGCTACACCTTC.

The rearrangement links TRBV6-1 to TRBJ2-1, with D perhaps matching TRBD1 (6 bases). Trimming removed 6 bases at V and 8 bases at J, with 14 bases between. The CDR3 is 13 amino acids. Germline CDR1 MNHNS, CDR2 SASEGT. CDR3 sequence (DNA): TGTGCCAGCAGACAGGGTTACAGGGATGAGCAGTTCTTC. This sequence encodes CASRQGYRDEQFF.

The V gene is TRBV20-1, the J gene TRBJ2-7; 10 nucleotides align to TRBD2. The V gene's germline CDR1 is DFQATT and CDR2 SNEGSKA (reference sequence). The CDR3 runs 16 residues. J lost 2 bases, V lost 3 bases, and 10 bases had no gene match. CDR3 nucleotide sequence: TGCAGTGCTAGGGGTTACCGGACTAGCGGAACCTACGAGCAGTACTTC. This codes for CSARGYRTSGTYEQYF.

This clonotype was recorded only once. The rearrangement uses TRBV2 and TRBJ2-7; possibly TRBD1 for D (5 bases). The CDR3 consists of 13 residues. V lost 1 base and J lost 3, with 7 bases in between. The germline V gene encodes CDR1 SNHLY and CDR2 FYNNEI. In DNA form, the CDR3 reads TGTGCCAGCAGTGAAGGCAGGGTCTACGAGCAGTACTTC. Amino acid sequence: CASSEGRVYEQYF. The full variable domain, completed using reference TRBV2 and TRBJ2-7, is EPEVTQTPSHQVTQMGQEVILRCVPISNHLYFYWYRQILGQKVEFLVSFYNNEISEKSEIFDDQFSVERPDGSNFTLKIRSTKLEDSAMYFCASSEGRVYEQYFGPGTRLTVT.

In this sample, this clonotype turned up a few times. The chain uses TRBV6-5 and TRBJ2-3; D gene ambiguous. The V end lost 2 bases, the J end lost 2 bases, and 11 bases lay between the germline ends. Looked up from germline, CDR1 is MNHEY and CDR2 is SVGAGI. The CDR3 has 15 residues. CDR3 sequence reads: CASSYVGSDTDTQYF. The CDR3 coding sequence is TGTGCCAGCAGTTACGTCGGCAGCGACACAGATACGCAGTATTTT.

This clonotype was counted a few times. This chain joins TRBV12-3 or TRBV12-4 and TRBJ2-5; the D gene is possibly TRBD2 (6 bases). This CDR3 is built from 15 residues. Trimming stripped 6 bases from V and 5 bases from J, with 19 bases between. In DNA form, the CDR3 reads TGTGCCAGCAGGGCTTCGGGGACTCCCGCGGAGACCCAGTACTTC. It specifies CASRASGTPAETQYF.

This clonotype occurred many times. This rearrangement joins TRBV12-3 or TRBV12-4 to TRBJ2-2, with TRBD2 as a possible D gene (5 bases). The CDR3 has 14 residues. V lost 1 base and J 5 bases, leaving 8 bases between the germline ends. The CDR3 here is CASSLEGVTGELFF. Written as DNA, the CDR3 is TGTGCCAGCAGTTTAGAGGGAGTGACCGGGGAGCTGTTTTTT.

This chain links TRBV29-1 with TRBJ1-4; D gene ambiguous. The CDR3 covers 13 residues. Trimming took off 5 bases at V and 8 bases at J, with 15 bases between the two ends. Looked up from germline, CDR1 is SQVTM and CDR2 is ANQGSEA. CDR3 protein: CSVLPRGSEKLFF. The CDR3 coding sequence is TGCAGCGTTCTCCCTCGCGGGAGCGAAAAACTGTTTTTT.

This clonotype was counted between two and nine times. The chain couples TRBV5-4 to TRBJ2-1; D may correspond to TRBD1 or TRBD2 (6 bases each). The CDR3 has 15 residues. V was clipped by 1 base and J by 4 bases, with 12 bases between them. The germline CDR1 and CDR2 sequences are SGHNT and YYREEE (reference sequence). The CDR3 spells CASSLWGAGYNEQFF. The CDR3 nucleotides are TGTGCCAGCAGCTTGTGGGGGGCCGGGTACAATGAGCAGTTCTTC. The variable domain in full, completed from reference TRBV5-4 and TRBJ2-1, reads ETGVTQSPTHLIKTRGQQVTLRCSSQSGHNTVSWYQQALGQGPQFIFQYYREEENGRGNFPPRFSGLQFPNYSSELNVNALELDDSALYLCASSLWGAGYNEQFFGPGTRLTVL.

V is TRBV21-1 and J is TRBJ2-7; TRBD2 is taken as the D call from the table, unchecked against the DNA. TRBV21-1 is a known pseudogene. This CDR3 comprises 12 residues. CDR3 region: CASRGQDYEQYF. DNA of the CDR3: TGTGCCAGCAGAGGGCAAGACTACGAGCAGTACTTC.

V and J are TRBV15 and TRBJ1-5, with TRBD1 matching over 7 bases. V gave up 3 bases and J gave up 7 bases; unmatched junction bases: 6. This CDR3 has 14 amino acids. Per the germline V gene, CDR1 is LNHNV and CDR2 is YYDKDF (reference sequence). CDR3 bases: TGTGCCACCAGCAGCCCAGGGGGGGGGCAGCCCCAGCATTTT. Amino acids: CATSSPGGGQPQHF.

This rearrangement joins TRBV5-5 to TRBJ2-1; 14 nucleotides line up with TRBD2. The CDR3 length is 16 residues. The ends lost 0 bases at V and 8 bases at J; junction bases unmatched: 4. CDR1 SGHKS and CDR2 YYEKEE come from the germline V gene (reference sequence). In DNA form, the CDR3 reads TGTGCCAGCAGCTTGGGGGGACTAGCGGGAGTAGATGAGCAGTTCTTC. Protein sequence: CASSLGGLAGVDEQFF.